This T cell receptor beta chain was obtained from a study of blood T cells in healthy people across ages. This clonotype was picked up a small number of times. The CDR3 has 13 amino acids. Germline lookup yields CDR1 DFQATT and CDR2 SNEGSKA (reference sequence). V was shortened by 4 bases and J by 5 bases, with 12 bases between the two germline ends. Through a sample-barcoded 5' primer and a J-beta primer mix, a second PCR was run for about 6 to 12 cycles. From the 5' RACE reads, TCRdb called clonotypes with MiXCR, one entry per CDR3 protein. The sample has fewer than 750,000 distinct CDR3 sequences, 40% to 50% seen once.

Sequencing was done on a sample of blood. The receptor was derived from an elderly man in good health. This chain uses TRBV20-1 with TRBJ2-1; D remains unclear. CDR3 nucleotide sequence: TGCAGTGCTATACCGGGCCTAGACAATGAGCAGTTCTTC. As protein: CSAIPGLDNEQFF.